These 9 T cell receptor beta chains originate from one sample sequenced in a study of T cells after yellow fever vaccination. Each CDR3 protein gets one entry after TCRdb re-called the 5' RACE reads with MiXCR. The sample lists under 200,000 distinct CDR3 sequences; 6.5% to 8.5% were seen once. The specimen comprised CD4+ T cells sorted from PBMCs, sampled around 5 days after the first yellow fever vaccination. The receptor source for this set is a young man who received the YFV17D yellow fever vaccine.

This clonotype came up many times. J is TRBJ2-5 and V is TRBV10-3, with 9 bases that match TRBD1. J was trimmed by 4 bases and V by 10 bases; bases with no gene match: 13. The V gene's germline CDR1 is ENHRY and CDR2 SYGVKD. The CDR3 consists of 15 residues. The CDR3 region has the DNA TGTGCCACACGGCGCGAACAGGGGGCTACAGAGACCCAGTACTTC. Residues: CATRREQGATETQYF.

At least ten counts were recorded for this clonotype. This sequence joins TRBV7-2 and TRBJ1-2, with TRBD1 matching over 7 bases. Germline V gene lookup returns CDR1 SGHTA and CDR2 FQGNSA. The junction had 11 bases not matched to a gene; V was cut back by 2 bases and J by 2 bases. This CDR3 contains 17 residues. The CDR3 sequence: CASSLMAQGDTNYGYTF. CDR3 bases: TGTGCCAGCAGCTTAATGGCCCAGGGGGACACAAACTATGGCTACACCTTC. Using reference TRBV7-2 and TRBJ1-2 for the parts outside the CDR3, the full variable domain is GAGVSQSPSNKVTEKGKDVELRCDPISGHTALYWYRQSLGQGLEFLIYFQGNSAPDKSGLPSDRFSAERTGGSVSTLTIQRTQQEDSAVYLCASSLMAQGDTNYGYTFGSGTRLTVV.

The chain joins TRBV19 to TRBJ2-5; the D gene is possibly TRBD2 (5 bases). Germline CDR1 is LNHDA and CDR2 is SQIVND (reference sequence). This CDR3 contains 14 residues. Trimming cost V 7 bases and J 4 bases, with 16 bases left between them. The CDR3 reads CASTKSGALETQYF. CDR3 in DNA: TGTGCCAGTACTAAAAGCGGAGCCCTAGAGACCCAGTACTTC.

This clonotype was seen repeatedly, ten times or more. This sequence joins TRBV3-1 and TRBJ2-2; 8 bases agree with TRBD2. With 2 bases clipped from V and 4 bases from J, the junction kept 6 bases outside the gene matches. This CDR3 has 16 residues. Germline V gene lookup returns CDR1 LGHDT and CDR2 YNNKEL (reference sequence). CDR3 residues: CASSQPGGGTTGELFF. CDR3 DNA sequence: TGTGCCAGCAGCCAACCGGGGGGGGGCACCACCGGGGAGCTGTTTTTT.

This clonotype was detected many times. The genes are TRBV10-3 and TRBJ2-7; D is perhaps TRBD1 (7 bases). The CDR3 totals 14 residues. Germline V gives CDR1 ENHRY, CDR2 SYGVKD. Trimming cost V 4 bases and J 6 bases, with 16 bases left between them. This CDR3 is CAISGGGGITEQYV. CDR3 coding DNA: TGTGCCATCAGTGGTGGAGGGGGCATTACCGAGCAGTACGTC.

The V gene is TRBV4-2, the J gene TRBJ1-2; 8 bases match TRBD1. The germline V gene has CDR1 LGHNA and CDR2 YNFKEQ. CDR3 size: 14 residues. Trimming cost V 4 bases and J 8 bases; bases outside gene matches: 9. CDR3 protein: CASSRRGPREGYTF. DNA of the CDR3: TGTGCCAGCAGCCGCAGGGGGCCGAGGGAGGGCTACACCTTC.

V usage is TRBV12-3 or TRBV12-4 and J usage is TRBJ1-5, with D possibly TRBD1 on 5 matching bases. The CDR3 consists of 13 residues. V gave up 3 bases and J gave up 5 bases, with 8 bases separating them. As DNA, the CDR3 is TGTGCCAGCAGTTTTGGGGGTCATCAGCCCCAGCATTTT. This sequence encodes CASSFGGHQPQHF.

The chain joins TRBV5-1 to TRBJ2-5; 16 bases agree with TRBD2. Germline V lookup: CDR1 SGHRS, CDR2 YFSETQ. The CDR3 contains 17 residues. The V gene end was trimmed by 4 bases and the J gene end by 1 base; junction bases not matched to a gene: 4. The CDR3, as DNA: TGCGCCAGCAGCCCGGGACTAGCGGGGGGGCTCCAAGAGACCCAGTACTTC. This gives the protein CASSPGLAGGLQETQYF.

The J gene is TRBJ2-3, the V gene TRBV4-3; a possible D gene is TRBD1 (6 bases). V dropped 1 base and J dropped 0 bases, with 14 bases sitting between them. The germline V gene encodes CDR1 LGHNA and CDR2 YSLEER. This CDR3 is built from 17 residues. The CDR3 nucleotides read TGCGCCAGCAGCCAAGCCCCGACAGGATTTAGCACAGATACGCAGTATTTT. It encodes CASSQAPTGFSTDTQYF.